Described below is a single TCR beta chain sequence and its context. Authors' methods: Reference gene primer amplification gave estimated nucleated cell counts. Using immunoSEQ multiplex PCR, the repertoire was profiled, and TCRdb retains in-frame clones only, with some absent. From that table come the V and J calls and clone size; the DNA was used to work out D and trimming. The sample has 300,000 to 400,000 clones; almost 85% are singletons. The CDR3 covers 15 residues. Germline V gene data show CDR1 as SGHTA and CDR2 as FQGNSA. Trimming pared 4 bases from V and 3 bases from J, leaving 13 bases between. The data belong to a study of blood T cell repertoires in COVID-19. Study at large: Whether acute or convalescent, the COVID-19 samples came from the United States, Italy and Spain. Sample material is recorded as cDNA or gDNA derived from T cells, B-cell-depleted T cells, or PBMCs.

This chain connects TRBV7-2 to TRBJ1-5, with TRBD1 as a possible D gene (6 bases). The sequencing sample was made of peripheral blood. The origin of this receptor is a human donor in a cohort sampled during active COVID-19. The chain's CDR3 is CASSSTGQLNQPQHF. CDR3 coding DNA: TGTGCCAGCAGCTCGACCGGACAGCTCAATCAGCCCCAGCATTTT.